This T cell receptor beta chain was documented in a study of T-cell memory formation after mild COVID-19. This clonotype was seen repeatedly, ten times or more. What it binds is not known. Study conclusions and caveats: Largely, contracting CD4+ clones fell within CM and EM, and contracting CD8+ clones within EMRA.

One entry per CDR3 protein results from TCRdb running MiXCR on the 5' RACE reads. Found here are 340,000 or so distinct CDR3 sequences, approximately 13% of them singletons; the top ten hold 20% to 25%. The V end was cut by 0 bases, the J end by 2 bases, with 6 bases between. This CDR3 has 14 amino acids. Germline V CDR1 and CDR2: SEHNR, FQNEAQ (reference sequence). Sequences were obtained from PBMCs or a T cell subset sorted from them (not recorded which). This TCR was sampled from a man aged 18 to 29 who had mild COVID-19 (a few samples of this study predate the infection). Cell type and time point are not known. The chain has TRBV7-9 and TRBJ2-3, with D hard to call. The chain's CDR3 is CASSLATHTDTQYF. CDR3 DNA sequence: TGTGCCAGCAGCTTAGCCACCCACACAGATACGCAGTATTTT.